Listed below are T cell receptor beta chains from one sample, sequenced in a study of shared clonotypes between healthy human individuals. Only in-frame clones appear in the TCRdb table, and some are missing; sequencing was by immunoSEQ multiplex PCR. This sample has about 1.4 million clones, with 96% found just once. Source material: naive CD4+ T cells sorted from blood. Every receptor here comes from a young man in good health. The CDR3 runs from the conserved cysteine through the conserved F or W. A D gene is named only where the DNA matches it firmly. Clone size is shown for a subset of rows, as once, few, many or a class of expanded clone.

J	size	D	V	CDR3	DNA
TRBJ2-7	-	-	TRBV7-6	CASSLRGFEGYEQYF	TGTGCCAGCAGCCTAAGAGGTTTTGAAGGCTACGAGCAGTACTTC
TRBJ2-3	-	-	TRBV7-3	CASSLRIASTDTQYF	TGTGCCAGCAGCTTAAGGATAGCCAGCACAGATACGCAGTATTTT
TRBJ2-2	once	TRBD1	TRBV6-6	CASSYGDSYTGELFF	TGTGCCAGCAGTTACGGGGACAGTTACACCGGGGAGCTGTTTTTT
TRBJ2-5	-	TRBD1	TRBV28	CASSLSGTAQYF	TGTGCCAGCAGTTTGTCCGGGACAGCCCAGTACTTC
TRBJ2-3	-	-	TRBV19	CASSIPRGPSRDTQYF	TGTGCCAGTAGTATCCCGCGCGGGCCCTCGCGAGATACGCAGTATTTT
TRBJ2-3	-	-	TRBV7-9	CASSLRGALFADTQYF	TGTGCCAGCAGCTTACGGGGGGCTTTATTCGCAGATACGCAGTATTTT
TRBJ2-4	-	-	TRBV18	CASSPSYRGNIQYF	TGTGCCAGCTCACCATCGTACAGAGGGAACATTCAGTACTTC
TRBJ2-5	-	TRBD2	TRBV7-6	CASSSGSWETQYF	TGTGCCAGCAGCAGCGGGAGTTGGGAGACCCAGTACTTC
TRBJ2-7	-	-	TRBV4-3	CASSQDDLGLYEQYF	TGCGCCAGCAGCCAAGATGATTTAGGTCTCTACGAGCAGTACTTC
TRBJ2-7	-	-	TRBV14	CASSQSGANYEQYF	TGTGCCAGCAGCCAGAGCGGAGCAAACTACGAGCAGTACTTC
TRBJ2-3	-	TRBD1	TRBV11-2	CASSLARGDTQYF	TGTGCCAGCAGCTTAGCCAGGGGGGATACGCAGTATTTT